Described below is a single T cell receptor (beta chain) sequence and its context. This record belongs to a study of blood T cell repertoires in COVID-19. The CDR3 spans 11 residues. Germline lookup yields CDR1 SEHNR and CDR2 FQNEAQ (reference sequence). The V and J ends lost 7 bases and 6 bases respectively, with 9 bases between them. Two negative PCRs, clearance, or symptom resolution characterized the recovered Cohort 3 donors. The assay was immunoSEQ multiplex PCR, and TCRdb's table has in-frame clones only and misses some. In the table there are fewer than 450,000 clones, 90% of which are singletons.

The receptor's source is a young man who had recovered from COVID-19. The specimen sequenced was PBMCs or T cells enriched from blood (not recorded which). The J gene is TRBJ1-2, the V gene TRBV7-9; D ambiguous. The chain's CDR3 is CASIIQDGYTF. CDR3 bases: TGTGCCAGCATCATACAAGATGGCTACACCTTC.